The source of this T cell receptor (beta chain) is a study of shared clonotypes between healthy human individuals. Study as a whole: Donors, aged 18 to 49, were a couple of women and a few men. Three plates each covered CD4 naive and memory; CD8 naive two, CD8 memory one.

Sequencing was performed with immunoSEQ multiplex PCR; in TCRdb, only in-frame clones are kept and a portion is missing. Of more than 2 million clones listed, roughly 95% are singletons. CD45RO-negative CD8 cells positively selected for CCR7 made up the naive population, which excluded terminally differentiated effector memory CD45RA+ cells. Caucasian adults living in Nashville, Tennessee, provided all samples. This CDR3 has 17 residues. Per germline, CDR1 MNHEY and CDR2 SMNVEV (reference sequence). J lost 5 bases, V lost 5 bases, and 16 bases had no gene match. This receptor was taken from a man between 18 and 35 years old in good health. Some clones in this sample may be carry-over from other donors' samples. Sequencing input: naive CD8+ T cells from PBMCs. V and J are TRBV27 and TRBJ1-2; 8 bases match TRBD1. The CDR3 DNA reads TGTGCCAGCAGTCCGATTAACACAGGGGGGCTCAATTATGGCTACACCTTC. Residues: CASSPINTGGLNYGYTF.